This TCR beta chain was found in a study of cytomegalovirus exposure and HLA in healthy donors. Study results and caveats: A classifier reportedly called cytomegalovirus status with high sensitivity and specificity. From TCR beta sequences, most subjects' HLA-A and HLA-B alleles were reportedly predicted accurately. Presence/absence analyses assumed roughly uniform sequencing depth across donors, which may not hold.

The PCR employed 60 Vbeta primers together with 13 Jbeta primers. Authors' analysis steps: Unique TCR beta chains totaled some 80 million in a later count, with around 10 million of them shared. Only in-frame clones appear in the TCRdb table, and some are missing; sequencing was by immunoSEQ multiplex PCR. For V, J and clone size, that table is used; D and trimming come from the DNA. The sample lists roughly 130,000 clones, around 90% occurring once. On this clone: Its antigen is not identified.

The ends lost 3 bases at V and 7 bases at J; junction bases unmatched: 4. This CDR3 contains 15 residues. The V gene's germline CDR1 is SNHLY and CDR2 FYNNEI. Sequencing was performed on PBMCs. The clonotype comes from a woman between 40 and 50 years old in good health and CMV-seronegative. This chain joins TRBV2 and TRBJ2-1; TRBD2 matches 12 bases. CDR3 nucleotide sequence: TGTGCCAGCAGTGACCTAGCGGGAGGGATGAATGAGCAGTTCTTC. Its translation is CASSDLAGGMNEQFF.